What follows is one T cell receptor (beta chain) and its context. Its specificity is not known. This entry comes from a study of T cell responses to AZD1222 COVID-19 vaccine. The assay was immunoSEQ multiplex PCR, and TCRdb's table has in-frame clones only and misses some. The sample yields about 150,000 clones, approximately 85% seen once. Findings of the study overall: Repertoire sampling occurred only after the peak T cell response. Possibly, clonal diversity was underestimated; donors were largely white British and included more females. Across spike, vaccine-associated CD4 TCRs were found, dominant at 160-218 and 743-854.

V lost 4 bases to trimming and J lost 8 bases; unmatched junction nucleotides: 4. The germline V gene has CDR1 KGHSH and CDR2 LQKENI. The CDR3 runs 13 residues. This TCR came from an adult in good health. The rearrangement joins TRBV18 to TRBJ1-1, with 10 bases identical to TRBD1. The sequenced sample was peripheral blood, obtained on day 0 of AZD1222 vaccination. The CDR3 bases are TGTGCCAGCTCACGTGACAGGGGGCCCGAAGCTTTCTTT. This gives the protein CASSRDRGPEAFF.